This TCR beta chain was sequenced during a study of T cell repertoires in cytomegalovirus infection (dated by TCRdb to between 2017 and 2020). With regard to the full study: Peptide stimulations targeted recently identified HLA-C-restricted CMV epitopes, whose presentation resists viral immunomodulation, together with well-studied HLA-B-restricted epitopes. Because public TCR beta signatures pointed to carriage of CMV infection together with the matching HLA type, the HLA type of each donor mattered for the analysis.

Broader findings and caveats from the paper: Cumulative frequency of public TCR beta family members discriminated carriers of CMV infection plus the relevant HLA type in this cohort and an independent approximately 370-donor cohort. In the ex vivo response, HLA-C-restricted CMV-specific TCR beta clonotypes were dominant, and in two of eight donors the single most frequent clonotype came from this HLA-C-restricted group.

CDR1 and CDR2 were assigned from the germline V gene as SGHTA and FQGNSA. The germline V end is reduced by 5 bases and the J end by 0 bases; junction bases left unmatched: 4. The CDR3, cysteine through phenylalanine, is 15 amino acids long. The kept DNA is CDR3 alone, 45 bases in frame from the first base. Concerning this clonotype: Its specific antigen is unknown. Base qualities are missing; no much larger clone stands one base away.

TCRdb shows the sequencer as Illumina HiSeq 1500. TCRdb reprocessing: public reads trimmed at Q25 with fastp, clones called with MiXCR, in-frame beta chains kept. Every entry covers one CDR3 protein and lists the most common genes and DNA from its rows. Here the sample has some 43,000 distinct CDR3 sequences; 21% occur a single time. About 90% of the sample goes to the ten largest clones. The treatment or condition label, read with the paper, signifies: in vitro stimulation with specific CMV peptide epitopes to enrich CMV-specific T cells. The receptor comes from a human donor in good health (CMV status not recorded). Some clones in this sample may be carry-over from other donors' samples. This sample comprised CD8+ T cells from cultured PBMCs, obtained from culture after CMV antigen stimulation. The V gene is TRBV7-2 and the J gene is TRBJ2-1, with 7 central nucleotides matching TRBD2. The CDR3 in this case is CASSPGTTSYNEQFF. The nucleotide sequence reads TGTGCCAGCAGCCCCGGGACTACCTCCTACAATGAGCAGTTCTTC.